This is a list of T cell receptor beta chains from one sample in a study of T cell responses to AZD1222 COVID-19 vaccine. Clones were read by immunoSEQ multiplex PCR, and TCRdb kept only the in-frame ones, dropping some. The table shows 150,000 or so clones, with about 91% occurring only once. The sample in question was peripheral blood, obtained on day 0 of AZD1222 vaccination. Source of these receptors: an adult in good health. The CDR3 runs from the conserved cysteine through the conserved F or W. The D gene is left open where the match is weak. Expanded clones get a size class; other rows say once, few or many, or leave the size out.

TRBV2	.	15	.	TRBJ2-3	TGTGCCAGCAGTGAATCCAGCGCATTTACAGATACGCAGTATTTT	CASSESSAFTDTQYF
TRBV19	.	17	.	TRBJ1-2	TGTGCCAGTAGTATCGTATTAGGGGCCAGGGGAGCTTATGGCTACACCTTC	CASSIVLGARGAYGYTF
TRBV5-6	.	16	.	TRBJ1-1	TGTGCCAGCAGCCCGGCGCGGGCTGGGAAGGACACTGAAGCTTTCTTT	CASSPARAGKDTEAFF
TRBV5-1	.	14	TRBD1	TRBJ2-7	TGCGCCAGCAGCTTGGACCAGGGGGTGTACGAGCAATACTTC	CASSLDQGVYEQYF
TRBV4-1	.	12	TRBD1	TRBJ1-1	TGCGCCAGCAGCCGGGACAGGGGTGAAGCTTTCTTT	CASSRDRGEAFF
TRBV5-4	.	14	TRBD1	TRBJ1-2	TGTGCCAGCAGCACGAAGACAGGGGTGAATGGCTACACCTTC	CASSTKTGVNGYTF
TRBV28	.	14	.	TRBJ1-6	TGTGCCAGCACCTCCTCAGGGGATCATTCACCCCTCCACTTT	CASTSSGDHSPLHF
TRBV5-1	.	15	.	TRBJ2-7	TGCGCCAGCAGAGAGAGGCAGGAGTTCACCTACGAGCAGTACTTC	CASRERQEFTYEQYF
TRBV7-2	.	15	.	TRBJ1-5	TGTGCCAGCAGCTTATCCAACAGGGTAGGACAGCCCCAGCATTTT	CASSLSNRVGQPQHF
TRBV6-5	.	15	.	TRBJ2-1	TGTGCCAGCAGTTCCCCTTTTGGGTTTTACAATGAGCAGTTCTTC	CASSSPFGFYNEQFF
TRBV5-1	.	15	TRBD1	TRBJ2-1	TGCGCCAGCAGCTGGGGCAGGACAGGGGGTGGTGAGCAGTTCTTC	CASSWGRTGGGEQFF
TRBV7-2	.	21	TRBD1	TRBJ1-2	TGTGCCAGCAGCTTAGCTAGGAGACAGGGCGGCCGCGGGCTAGGAAACTATGGCTACACCTTC	CASSLARRQGGRGLGNYGYTF
TRBV30	.	13	.	TRBJ1-5	TGTGCCTGGAGTTTAGGGGCGGATCAGCCCCAGCATTTT	CAWSLGADQPQHF
TRBV6-6	.	15	TRBD1	TRBJ1-2	TGTGCCAGCAGTTACGGGACAGGGGGTAACTATGGCTACACCTTC	CASSYGTGGNYGYTF
TRBV4-1	.	13	.	TRBJ1-4	TGCGCCAGCAGTGGGGTTAGGAACGAAAAACTGTTTTTT	CASSGVRNEKLFF
TRBV2	.	14	.	TRBJ1-4	TGTGCCAGCAGTGAACAGGGAACTAATGAAAAACTGTTTTTT	CASSEQGTNEKLFF
TRBV5-1	.	11	.	TRBJ2-7	TGCGCCAGCAGGCGCGACAGGGAGCAGTACTTC	CASRRDREQYF
TRBV9	once	13	.	TRBJ1-2	TGTGCCAGCAGCCAGGGGAAGAACTATGGCTACACCTTC	CASSQGKNYGYTF
TRBV19	.	16	.	TRBJ1-5	TGTGCCAGTAGTATAGAGGGATTTCGGAGCAATCAGCCCCAGCATTTT	CASSIEGFRSNQPQHF
TRBV29-1	.	12	TRBD1	TRBJ2-7	TGCAGCGTTCGACAGGGGGCCCACGAGCAGTACTTC	CSVRQGAHEQYF
TRBV28	once	14	.	TRBJ1-6	TGTGCCAGCATCCCTCCCGGGGGCATAAGTCCCCTCCACTTT	CASIPPGGISPLHF
TRBV6-5	once	14	.	TRBJ2-7	TGTGCCAGCATCGGAGGCGCCGTCTCATACGAGCAGTACTTC	CASIGGAVSYEQYF
TRBV30	.	13	.	TRBJ1-3	TGTGCCTGGAGTAGGGACTCTGGAAACACCATATATTTT	CAWSRDSGNTIYF
TRBV27	.	16	.	TRBJ1-6	TGTGCCAGCAGTTCCGACTGGAGCTCCTATAATTCACCCCTCCACTTT	CASSSDWSSYNSPLHF
TRBV10-3	.	13	.	TRBJ1-2	TGTGCCATCAGTGAGACAGGAAACTATGGCTACACCTTC	CAISETGNYGYTF
TRBV7-2	.	14	.	TRBJ1-1	TGTGCCAGCAGCTTAGCCGCCGGGCGCACTGAAGCTTTCTTT	CASSLAAGRTEAFF
TRBV7-2	once	15	TRBD1	TRBJ1-1	TGTGCCAGCAGCTATACACCCGGGACAGGGATGGGAGCTTTCTTT	CASSYTPGTGMGAFF
TRBV2	.	14	.	TRBJ1-2	TGTGCCAGCAGTTACTCAGGGGCCCTCTATGGCTACACCTTC	CASSYSGALYGYTF
TRBV18	.	13	.	TRBJ2-3	TGTGCCAGCTCACCTGCGATCACAGATACGCAGTATTTT	CASSPAITDTQYF
TRBV11-2	.	14	.	TRBJ1-2	TGTGCCAGCAGCTTAGGGTCAGGGTCTGGCGGCTACACCTTC	CASSLGSGSGGYTF
TRBV7-9	.	14	.	TRBJ1-1	TGTGCCAGCAGCCCCCAGACGATCGACACTGAAGCTTTCTTT	CASSPQTIDTEAFF
TRBV7-8	.	15	.	TRBJ1-2	TGTGCCAGCAGCTTAGCCACGGGACGGCCCTATGGCTACACCTTC	CASSLATGRPYGYTF